Listed below are T cell receptor beta chains from one sample, sequenced in a study of T cells expressing NK-cell markers. TCRdb re-called the 5' RACE reads, yielding one record per CDR3 amino acid sequence without DNA. Recorded here are some 150,000 distinct CDR3 sequences; the top ten clones represent around a third. The sample consisted of blood T cells: a sorted CD56 or NKG2C T cell subset, CD4+ or CD8+ T cells, or bulk PBMC T cells (not recorded which). These receptors were obtained from a woman aged 50 to 60 in good health. CDR3s include the opening cysteine and the closing phenylalanine or tryptophan. The listing skips clone size in some rows; elsewhere it reads once, few, many or a size class.

V: TRBV27; size: -; J: TRBJ2-1; CDR3: CASSLSAAGGEQFF
V: TRBV5-1; size: -; J: TRBJ1-1; CDR3: CASRLGQGDTEAFF
V: TRBV12-3/TRBV12-4; size: -; J: TRBJ2-1; CDR3: CASSYTGTEYNEQFF
V: TRBV2; size: -; J: TRBJ2-1; CDR3: CASRDSYNEQFF
V: TRBV12-3/TRBV12-4; size: -; J: TRBJ2-3; CDR3: CASKPPGGPLDTQYF
V: TRBV7-9; size: -; J: TRBJ2-5; CDR3: CASSPDAGWETQYF
V: TRBV5-5; size: -; J: TRBJ1-1; CDR3: CASSFWANTEAFF
V: TRBV29-1; size: -; J: TRBJ2-3; CDR3: CSVLPRGLRTDTQYF
V: TRBV7-2; size: -; J: TRBJ2-1; CDR3: CASSLGPGTYNEQFF
V: TRBV15; size: -; J: TRBJ2-1; CDR3: CATRDDSGYNEQFF
V: TRBV9; size: -; J: TRBJ2-3; CDR3: CASSVISATITDTQYF
V: TRBV20-1; size: -; J: TRBJ2-6; CDR3: CSARDTAYSGANVLTF
V: TRBV7-3; size: -; J: TRBJ2-7; CDR3: CASSLGSSGRNEQYF
V: TRBV7-2; size: -; J: TRBJ1-4; CDR3: CASSMTGANEKLFF
V: TRBV12-3/TRBV12-4; size: -; J: TRBJ1-1; CDR3: CASSFYREDAEAFF
V: TRBV7-9; size: -; J: TRBJ2-1; CDR3: CASSLSRPTSSEYNEQFF
V: TRBV5-1; size: -; J: TRBJ2-3; CDR3: CASSLGDLADTQYF
V: TRBV20-1; size: -; J: TRBJ1-5; CDR3: CSARGTVGSQHF
V: TRBV30; size: -; J: TRBJ1-1; CDR3: CAWDLTNTEAFF
V: TRBV4-1; size: -; J: TRBJ2-1; CDR3: CASSQAPGRDEQFF
V: TRBV3-1; size: -; J: TRBJ2-3; CDR3: CASSHQRGGLRTDTQYF
V: TRBV15; size: -; J: TRBJ2-3; CDR3: CATSPPRPSGRAEDTQYF
V: TRBV10-2; size: -; J: TRBJ2-1; CDR3: CASRPVAESSYNEQFF
V: TRBV7-6; size: -; J: TRBJ2-1; CDR3: CASSLVASGTSWEQFF
V: TRBV3-1; size: -; J: TRBJ2-3; CDR3: CASSHVRDHSSSTDTQYF
V: TRBV7-6; size: -; J: TRBJ2-7; CDR3: CASSPIMKGYEQYF
V: TRBV7-6; size: -; J: TRBJ2-1; CDR3: CASSISTGTSGRYNEQFF
V: TRBV6-6; size: -; J: TRBJ2-1; CDR3: CASLVPPDNEQFF
V: TRBV6-5; size: -; J: TRBJ2-1; CDR3: CASSYSGELAGLEQFF
V: TRBV7-6; size: -; J: TRBJ2-1; CDR3: CASSLALYNEQFF
V: TRBV27; size: -; J: TRBJ2-1; CDR3: CASSVAPGAYNEQFF
V: TRBV6-2/TRBV6-3; size: medium-sized; J: TRBJ2-2; CDR3: CASSYGSGRWNTGELFF
V: TRBV4-1; size: -; J: TRBJ1-1; CDR3: CASSLLTVNTEAFF
V: TRBV27; size: -; J: TRBJ2-1; CDR3: CASRSGQGDNEQFF
V: TRBV19; size: -; J: TRBJ2-1; CDR3: CASSPWGQGAGEQFF
V: TRBV2; size: -; J: TRBJ2-1; CDR3: CANQQGGSYNEQFF
V: TRBV24-1; size: -; J: TRBJ2-1; CDR3: CATSDSSGRARNEQFF
V: TRBV19; size: -; J: TRBJ2-1; CDR3: CASSMSANSYNEQFF
V: TRBV5-6; size: -; J: TRBJ2-2; CDR3: CASSLPETHPGELFF
V: TRBV19; size: -; J: TRBJ1-1; CDR3: CASSIDPNWEPGPWAEAFF
V: TRBV5-1; size: -; J: TRBJ2-5; CDR3: CASSSAMGTVGETQYF
V: TRBV7-8; size: -; J: TRBJ2-5; CDR3: CASSLKGQGKFQETQYF
V: TRBV15; size: -; J: TRBJ1-2; CDR3: CATSPRIYDGYTF
V: TRBV2; size: -; J: TRBJ2-5; CDR3: CASSARDRLEETQYF